These 20 T cell receptor beta chains originate from one sample sequenced in a study of blood T cells in healthy people across ages. The second PCR ran roughly 6 to 11 cycles with a sample-barcoded 5' primer and J-beta primers. TCRdb passed the 5' RACE reads through MiXCR, listing each CDR3 protein once. The sample has about a million distinct CDR3 sequences, 35% to 45% seen once. The sample was blood. These receptors were obtained from a young man in good health.

A remark on this clonotype: This may be a read error: a much more frequent sequence differs by one nucleotide. The V and J genes are TRBV4-1 and TRBJ2-3, with TRBD2 matching over 8 bases. The CDR3 length is 15 residues. The germline V gene encodes CDR1 MGHRA and CDR2 YSYEKL. As DNA, the CDR3 is TGCGTCAGCAGCCAAGTTCTCTCTAGCGGGTATACGCAGTATTTT. Encoded protein: CVSSQVLSSGYTQYF.

This clonotype was counted a few times. This sequence joins TRBV7-9 and TRBJ1-1; D may be TRBD1 (6 bases). V was cut by 6 bases and J by 6 bases, with 14 bases left in between. CDR3 length: 13 amino acids. Germline values: CDR1 SEHNR, CDR2 FQNEAQ (reference sequence). The DNA for the CDR3 is TGTGCCAGCAGACCCCCCCCAGGGGCTGAAGCTTTCTTT. This codes for CASRPPPGAEAFF.

The chain uses TRBV2 and TRBJ1-5; no clear D. The CDR3 spans 18 residues. Germline CDR1 and CDR2: SNHLY and FYNNEI. V was shortened by 5 bases and J by 0 bases, with 20 bases between the two germline ends. In nucleotides, the CDR3 is TGTGCCAGCAGTTCCCATTTCGACACACTCTCTAGCAATCAGCCCCAGCATTTT. Amino acid sequence: CASSSHFDTLSSNQPQHF.

The V and J genes are TRBV2 and TRBJ2-2; 8 bases are a match to TRBD1. Per germline, CDR1 SNHLY and CDR2 FYNNEI. This CDR3 comprises 13 residues. V gave up 8 bases and J gave up 7 bases; unmatched junction bases: 6. The CDR3 loop is CASRTGLGGELFF. The CDR3 nucleotides are TGTGCCAGCCGGACAGGGTTGGGCGGGGAGCTGTTTTTT.

This clonotype was recorded a few times. The chain couples TRBV7-2 to TRBJ1-5; possibly TRBD1 for D (5 bases). V lost 2 bases and J lost 1, with 15 bases in between. The CDR3 extends over 17 amino acids. Germline CDR1 and CDR2: SGHTA and FQGNSA. In nucleotides, the CDR3 is TGTGCCAGCAGCTTAAACGCTCCGGGGGTAAGCAATCAGCCCCAGCATTTT. Its protein product is CASSLNAPGVSNQPQHF.

This clonotype turned up a few times. The chain joins TRBV10-3 to TRBJ2-1; D gene ambiguous. V lost 10 bases to trimming and J lost 0 bases, with 10 bases between them. The CDR3 is 13 amino acids. In germline, CDR1 is ENHRY, CDR2 SYGVKD. The chain's CDR3 is CATNTGSYNEQFF. As DNA, the CDR3 is TGTGCCACAAACACCGGCTCCTACAATGAGCAGTTCTTC.

J is TRBJ1-1 and V is TRBV3-1; D is unresolved. In germline, CDR1 is LGHDT, CDR2 YNNKEL (reference sequence). The ends were cut back, 2 bases at V and 1 base at J, with 11 bases in the middle. The CDR3 contains 15 residues. Here the CDR3 DNA reads TGTGCCAGCAGCCAATTTTGGGAGGGGAACACTGAAGCTTTCTTT. Translation: CASSQFWEGNTEAFF.

This chain connects TRBV27 to TRBJ2-1; D remains ambiguous. Between the trimmed V and J ends, which lost 3 bases and 9 bases, there was a span of 6 bases. The CDR3 length is 11 residues. CDR1 is MNHEY and CDR2 is SMNVEV in the germline V gene (reference sequence). CDR3 sequence: CASSFYREQFF. The CDR3 DNA sequence: TGTGCCAGCAGTTTCTATCGTGAGCAGTTCTTC.

The chain links TRBV6-6 to TRBJ2-7; D possibly uses TRBD1 or TRBD2 (5 bases each). The CDR3 extends over 15 amino acids. The germline V gene has CDR1 MNHNY and CDR2 SVGAGI (reference sequence). V lost 6 bases and J lost 4, with 19 bases in between. Written as DNA, the CDR3 is TGTGCCAGCAGCCTCACCGAGGGGTTTAAATACGAGCAGTACTTC. Translating it yields CASSLTEGFKYEQYF.

The rearrangement joins TRBV7-2 to TRBJ2-5; perhaps TRBD2 as D (5 bases). The J call is uncertain, as TRBJ2-1 better fits the DNA end. Germline CDR1 reads SGHTA; CDR2 reads FQGNSA. There are 14 residues in the CDR3. CDR3 sequence (DNA): TGTGCCAGCAGCTTAACACTAGACCAAGAGACCCAGTTCTTC. Amino acids: CASSLTLDQETQFF.

This clonotype was observed a handful of times. This rearrangement joins TRBV3-1 to TRBJ2-5; D is uncertain. V gave up 1 base and J gave up 7 bases, with 19 bases separating them. This CDR3 spans 16 amino acids. Germline values: CDR1 LGHDT, CDR2 YNNKEL (reference sequence). The CDR3: CASSQVSGETRGTQYF. The CDR3 DNA sequence: TGTGCCAGCAGCCAAGTGAGTGGCGAGACTCGTGGGACCCAGTACTTC.

Regarding this clonotype: This may arise from a read error, as a much more abundant clone is one base away. The chain couples TRBV20-1 to TRBJ2-3; D remains ambiguous. Between the trimmed V and J ends, which lost 0 bases and 0 bases, there was a span of 16 bases. The CDR3 is made up of 17 amino acids. Germline CDR1 and CDR2: DFQATT and SNEGSKA (reference sequence). CDR3 DNA: TGCAGTGCTAGAGATCGTAGGTCCCAGCCAAGCACAGATACGCAGTATTTT. Translating gives CSARDRRSQPSTDTQYF.

V usage is TRBV29-1 and J usage is TRBJ2-5, with 9 nucleotides matching TRBD2. There are 14 residues in the CDR3. Germline V gene lookup returns CDR1 SQVTM and CDR2 ANQGSEA. J was trimmed by 7 bases and V by 4 bases; bases with no gene match: 10. CDR3 DNA sequence: TGCAGCGTTGTTGGTGGAGCGGGGGGAGCGACCCAGTACTTC. It specifies CSVVGGAGGATQYF.

The sample holds a few counts of this clonotype. The chain couples TRBV7-2 to TRBJ2-3; 9 nucleotides agree with TRBD2. The junction had 14 bases not matched to a gene; V was cut back by 2 bases and J by 5 bases. Germline CDR1 SGHTA, CDR2 FQGNSA. The CDR3 consists of 18 residues. The CDR3 reads CASSLNCPKAGGGDTQYF. In DNA, the CDR3 is TGTGCCAGCAGCTTAAATTGTCCGAAGGCGGGGGGGGGAGATACGCAGTATTTT. Looking up the rest from reference TRBV7-2 and TRBJ2-3 gives the full variable domain: GAGVSQSPSNKVTEKGKDVELRCDPISGHTALYWYRQSLGQGLEFLIYFQGNSAPDKSGLPSDRFSAERTGGSVSTLTIQRTQQEDSAVYLCASSLNCPKAGGGDTQYFGPGTRLTVL.

The chain joins TRBV5-1 to TRBJ1-5; D gene ambiguous. Germline V lookup: CDR1 SGHRS, CDR2 YFSETQ. There are 14 residues in the CDR3. Between the trimmed V and J ends, which lost 9 bases and 3 bases, there was a span of 16 bases. This CDR3 is CATKRRLLNQPQHF. The CDR3 region has the DNA TGCGCCACCAAAAGACGGCTACTCAATCAGCCCCAGCATTTT.

The sample holds a few counts of this clonotype. The chain employs TRBV27 and TRBJ1-4; a weak D match, TRBD1 (5 bases). This CDR3 is 17 amino acids long. Between the trimmed V and J ends, which lost 1 base and 0 bases, there was a span of 12 bases. CDR1 and CDR2 from the germline V gene are MNHEY and SMNVEV (reference sequence). In nucleotides, the CDR3 is TGTGCCAGCAGTTTATATGCAGGGCCTGCAACTAATGAAAAACTGTTTTTT. This gives the protein CASSLYAGPATNEKLFF. Drawing the rest from reference TRBV27 and TRBJ1-4, the complete variable domain is EAQVTQNPRYLITVTGKKLTVTCSQNMNHEYMSWYRQDPGLGLRQIYYSMNVEVTDKGDVPEGYKVSRKEKRNFPLILESPSPNQTSLYFCASSLYAGPATNEKLFFGSGTQLSVL.

Notes on this clonotype: A much larger clone lies a single base off, so this may be a read error. The rearrangement joins TRBV7-2 to TRBJ2-7; 9 bases line up with TRBD2. The CDR3 contains 15 residues. V shed 7 bases, J shed 7 bases, and the junction held 14 bases outside the gene matches. CDR1 is SGHTA, CDR2 FQGNSA, per germline. For the CDR3, the DNA is TGTGCCAGCAACTACGGGACTAGCCTGCTTCGGGAGCAGTACTTC. Translation gives CASNYGTSLLREQYF.

This clonotype was observed a few times. The chain is built from TRBV12-3 or TRBV12-4 and TRBJ2-2, with 8 bases fitting TRBD1. This CDR3 region has 15 residues. The trim removed 4 bases at V and 1 base at J, leaving 2 bases unmatched. The CDR3 loop reads CASSSTGENTGELFF. The CDR3 DNA reads as TGTGCCAGCAGTTCGACAGGGGAGAACACCGGGGAGCTGTTTTTT.

The sample holds a few counts of this clonotype. The CDR3 DNA sequence: TGTGCCAGCAGTTTCGGCGGGGGCGATGGCTACACCTTC. It codes for CASSFGGGDGYTF. The V call is TRBV12-3 or TRBV12-4, the J call TRBJ1-2; D is perhaps TRBD1 (6 bases). This CDR3 region has 13 residues. Trimming left V 3 bases short and J 6 bases short, with 11 bases between.

This clonotype has only a few counts. The chain couples TRBV3-1 to TRBJ2-3, with 7 bases fitting TRBD1. CDR1 LGHDT and CDR2 YNNKEL come from the germline V gene (reference sequence). The trim removed 2 bases at V and 5 bases at J, leaving 7 bases unmatched. The CDR3 covers 15 residues. CDR3 amino acids: CASSQPGQNIDTQYF. Here the CDR3 DNA reads TGTGCCAGCAGCCAACCGGGACAGAATATAGATACGCAGTATTTT.